Sequencing of this T cell receptor (beta chain) was carried out in a study of regulatory T cells in long-lasting Graves disease. CDR1 SNHLY and CDR2 FYNNEI come from the germline V gene. The CDR3 length is 14 residues. The trim removed 7 bases at V and 9 bases at J, leaving 5 bases unmatched. Time point noted: newly diagnosed GD, antithyroid drugs for less than 3 months. Isolated PBMC RNA provided the starting material for the TCR library. CDR3-region Arm-PCR and iRepertoire HTBI primers produced the TCR beta libraries. A single record per CDR3 protein comes from TCRdb applying MiXCR to the multiplex PCR reads. Of some 330,000 distinct CDR3 sequences in the sample, about 11% are singletons; the top ten hold approximately 17%. This clonotype appeared a few times. Antigen: not known. The study's findings and limits: Persistent Graves' patients showed less TCR diversity than newly diagnosed patients showed.

This sample also appeared in a second study, on T cells in Graves' hyperthyroidism and ophthalmopathy. That work adds: Each patient was aged 18 to 65 and had newly diagnosed hyperthyroidism of under 2 months' duration.

The sample in question was peripheral blood mononuclear cells (PBMCs), obtained at new diagnosis, from a patient treated with antithyroid drugs. The sequence was obtained from a woman younger than 30 with Graves disease. The V gene is TRBV2, the J gene TRBJ2-1, with 14 bases aligning to TRBD2. CDR3 in DNA: TGTGCCAGCATGACTAGCGGGGGGGTGGGTGAGCAGTTCTTC. As protein: CASMTSGGVGEQFF. Together with reference TRBV2 and TRBJ2-1, the CDR3 gives the full variable domain: EPEVTQTPSHQVTQMGQEVILRCVPISNHLYFYWYRQILGQKVEFLVSFYNNEISEKSEIFDDQFSVERPDGSNFTLKIRSTKLEDSAMYFCASMTSGGVGEQFFGPGTRLTVL.